The entry below describes one T cell receptor beta chain. Its target is unknown. This specimen belongs to a study of identifying expanded T cells in peripheral blood. This CDR3 has 14 amino acids. Per the germline V gene, CDR1 is LNHNV and CDR2 is YYDKDF (reference sequence). The V segment lost 6 bases and the J segment 2 bases; nucleotides outside the gene matches: 1. Profiling relied on immunoSEQ multiplex PCR, and the TCRdb table lists in-frame clones only, not all of them. The sample comprises approximately 81,000 clones, 84% of which are singletons, and about 20% rests with the top ten. Notes on the study in general: Across healthy donors, higher total template counts meant significantly greater approximately two-week count variance.

This receptor was taken from a person aged 18 to 75 in good health. The chain links TRBV15 to TRBJ2-7; 13 bases agree with TRBD2. The sequenced sample consisted of blood. The chain's CDR3 is CATRLAGGPYEQYF. In DNA form, the CDR3 reads TGTGCCACCAGACTAGCGGGAGGGCCCTACGAGCAGTACTTC.